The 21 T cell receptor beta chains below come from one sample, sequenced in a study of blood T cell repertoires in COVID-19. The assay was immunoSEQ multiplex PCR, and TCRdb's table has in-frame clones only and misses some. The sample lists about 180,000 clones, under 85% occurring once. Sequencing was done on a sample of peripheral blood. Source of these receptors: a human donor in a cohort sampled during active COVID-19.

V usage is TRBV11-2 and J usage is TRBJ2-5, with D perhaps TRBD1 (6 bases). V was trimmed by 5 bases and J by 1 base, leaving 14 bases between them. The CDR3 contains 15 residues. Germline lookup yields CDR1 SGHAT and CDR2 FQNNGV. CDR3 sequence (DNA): TGTGCCAGCAGCCAAGGCAGGGGTCCCCAAGAGACCCAGTACTTC. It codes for CASSQGRGPQETQYF.

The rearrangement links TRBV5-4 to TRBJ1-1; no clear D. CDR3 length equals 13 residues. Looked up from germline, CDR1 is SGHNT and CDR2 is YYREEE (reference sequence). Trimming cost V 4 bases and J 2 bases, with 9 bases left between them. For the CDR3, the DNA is TGTGCCAGCAGCCTAGAGGTTAACACTGAAGCTTTCTTT. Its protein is CASSLEVNTEAFF.

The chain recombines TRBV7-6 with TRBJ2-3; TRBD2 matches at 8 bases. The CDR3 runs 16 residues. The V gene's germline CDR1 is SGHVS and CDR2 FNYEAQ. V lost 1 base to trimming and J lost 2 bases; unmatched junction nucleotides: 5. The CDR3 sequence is CASSLGLAGYTDTQYF. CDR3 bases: TGTGCCAGCAGCTTAGGCCTAGCGGGCTACACAGATACGCAGTATTTT.

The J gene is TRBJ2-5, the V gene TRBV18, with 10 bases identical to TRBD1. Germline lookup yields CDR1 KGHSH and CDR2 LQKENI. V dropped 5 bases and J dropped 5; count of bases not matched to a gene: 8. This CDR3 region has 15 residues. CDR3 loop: CASSSGTGVGETQYF. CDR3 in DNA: TGTGCCAGCTCATCCGGGACAGGGGTCGGGGAGACCCAGTACTTC.

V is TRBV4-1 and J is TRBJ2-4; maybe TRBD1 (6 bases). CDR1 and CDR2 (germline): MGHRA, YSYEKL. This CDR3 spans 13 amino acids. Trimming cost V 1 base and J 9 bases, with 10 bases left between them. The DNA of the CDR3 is TGCGCCAGCAGCCAAGCAGGGGCGGGCATTCAGTACTTC. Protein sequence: CASSQAGAGIQYF.

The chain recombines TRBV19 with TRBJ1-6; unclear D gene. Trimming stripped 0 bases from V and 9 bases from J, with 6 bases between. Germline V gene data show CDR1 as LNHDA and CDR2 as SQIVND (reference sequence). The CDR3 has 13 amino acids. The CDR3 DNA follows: TGTGCCAGTAGTATAGATCTCCGTTCACCCCTCCACTTT. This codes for CASSIDLRSPLHF.

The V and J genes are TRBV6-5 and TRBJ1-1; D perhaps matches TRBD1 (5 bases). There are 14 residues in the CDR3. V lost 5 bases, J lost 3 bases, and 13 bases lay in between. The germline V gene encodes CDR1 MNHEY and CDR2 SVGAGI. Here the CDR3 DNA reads TGTGCCAGCAGTCGGACCAGGGAGGACACTGAAGCTTTCTTT. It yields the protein CASSRTREDTEAFF.

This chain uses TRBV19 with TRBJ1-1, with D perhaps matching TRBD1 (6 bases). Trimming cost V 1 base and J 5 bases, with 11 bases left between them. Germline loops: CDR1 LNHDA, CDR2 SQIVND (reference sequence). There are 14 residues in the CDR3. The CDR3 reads CASSIVGAWTEAFF. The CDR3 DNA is TGTGCCAGTAGTATAGTGGGGGCTTGGACTGAAGCTTTCTTT.

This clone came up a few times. CDR3 loop: CASSLDRDTQYF. The CDR3 nucleotides read TGCGCCAGCAGCTTGGATAGAGATACGCAGTATTTT. The gene calls are TRBV5-1 and TRBJ2-3; D remains ambiguous. Trimming pared 0 bases from V and 5 bases from J, leaving 4 bases between. CDR1 is SGHRS, CDR2 YFSETQ, per germline. CDR3 length: 12 amino acids.

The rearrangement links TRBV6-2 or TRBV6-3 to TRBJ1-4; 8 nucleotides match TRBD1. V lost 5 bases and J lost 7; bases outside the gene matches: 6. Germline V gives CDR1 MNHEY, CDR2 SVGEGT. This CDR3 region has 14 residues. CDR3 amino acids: CASSPRGLGEKLFF. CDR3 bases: TGTGCCAGCAGTCCCAGGGGGCTGGGTGAAAAACTGTTTTTT.

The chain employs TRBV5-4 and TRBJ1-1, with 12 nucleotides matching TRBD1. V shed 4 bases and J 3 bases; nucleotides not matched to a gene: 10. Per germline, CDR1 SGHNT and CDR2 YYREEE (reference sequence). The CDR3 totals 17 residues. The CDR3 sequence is CASSHGDRGPFDTEAFF. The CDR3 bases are TGTGCCAGCAGCCACGGGGACAGGGGGCCTTTTGACACTGAAGCTTTCTTT.

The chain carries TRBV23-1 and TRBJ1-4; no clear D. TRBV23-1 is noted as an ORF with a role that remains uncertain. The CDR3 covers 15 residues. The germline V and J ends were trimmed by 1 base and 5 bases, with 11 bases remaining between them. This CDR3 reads CASSQFPSGNEKLFF. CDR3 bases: TGCGCCAGCAGTCAATTCCCATCGGGGAATGAAAAACTGTTTTTT.

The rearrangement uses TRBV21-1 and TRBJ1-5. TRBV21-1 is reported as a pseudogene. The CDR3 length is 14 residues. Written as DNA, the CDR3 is TGTGCAGCGGGGGGAATTCGGGCTAATCAGCCCCAGCATTTT. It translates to CAAGGIRANQPQHF.

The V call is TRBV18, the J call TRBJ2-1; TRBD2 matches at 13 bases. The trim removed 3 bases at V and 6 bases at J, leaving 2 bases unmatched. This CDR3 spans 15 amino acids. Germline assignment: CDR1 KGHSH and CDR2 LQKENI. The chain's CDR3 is CASSPGTSGINEQFF. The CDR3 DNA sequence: TGTGCCAGCTCACCCGGGACTAGCGGGATCAATGAGCAGTTCTTC.

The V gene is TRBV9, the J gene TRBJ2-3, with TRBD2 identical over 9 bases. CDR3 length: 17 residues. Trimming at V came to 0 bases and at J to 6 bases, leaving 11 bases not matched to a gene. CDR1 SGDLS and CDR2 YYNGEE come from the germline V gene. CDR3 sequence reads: CASSVDMVAGAGDTQYF. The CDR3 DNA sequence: TGTGCCAGCAGCGTAGATATGGTAGCGGGGGCGGGTGATACGCAGTATTTT.

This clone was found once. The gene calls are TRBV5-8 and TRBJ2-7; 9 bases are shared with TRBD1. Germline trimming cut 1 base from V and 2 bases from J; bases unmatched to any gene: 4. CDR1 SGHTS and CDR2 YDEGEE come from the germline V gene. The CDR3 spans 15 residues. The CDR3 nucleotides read TGTGCCAGCAGCTTGCCGGGACAGGGACCCTACGAGCAGTACTTC. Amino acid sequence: CASSLPGQGPYEQYF.

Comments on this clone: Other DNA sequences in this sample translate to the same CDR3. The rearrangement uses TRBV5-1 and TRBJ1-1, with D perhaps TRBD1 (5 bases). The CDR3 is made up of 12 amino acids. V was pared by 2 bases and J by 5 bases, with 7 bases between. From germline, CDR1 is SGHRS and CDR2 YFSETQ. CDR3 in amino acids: CASSFGGTEAFF. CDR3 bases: TGCGCCAGCAGCTTTGGGGGGACTGAAGCTTTCTTT.

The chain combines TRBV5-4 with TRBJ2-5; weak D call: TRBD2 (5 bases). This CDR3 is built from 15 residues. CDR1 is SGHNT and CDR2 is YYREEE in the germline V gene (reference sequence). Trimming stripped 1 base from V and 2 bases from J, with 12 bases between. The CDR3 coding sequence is TGTGCCAGCAGCTTGTTCGGGATAGGGCAAGAGACCCAGTACTTC. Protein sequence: CASSLFGIGQETQYF.

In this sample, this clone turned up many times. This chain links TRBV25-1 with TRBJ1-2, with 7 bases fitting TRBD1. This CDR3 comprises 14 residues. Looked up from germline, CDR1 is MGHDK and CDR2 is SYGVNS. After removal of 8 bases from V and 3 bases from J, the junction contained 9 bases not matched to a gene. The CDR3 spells CASARIGQDYGYTF. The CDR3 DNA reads TGTGCCAGCGCAAGGATTGGACAGGACTATGGCTACACCTTC.

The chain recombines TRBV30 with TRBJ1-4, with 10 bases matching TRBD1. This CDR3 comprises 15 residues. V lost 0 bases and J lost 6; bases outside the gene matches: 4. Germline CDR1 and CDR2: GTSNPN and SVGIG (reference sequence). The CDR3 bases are TGTGCCTGGAGTGTTGGTGGACAGGGGGATGAAAAACTGTTTTTT. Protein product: CAWSVGGQGDEKLFF.

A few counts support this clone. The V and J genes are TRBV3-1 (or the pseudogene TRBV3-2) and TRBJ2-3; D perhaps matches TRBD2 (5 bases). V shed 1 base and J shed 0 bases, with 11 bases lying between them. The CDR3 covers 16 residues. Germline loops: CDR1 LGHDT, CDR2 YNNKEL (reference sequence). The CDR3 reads CASSQGSSSSTDTQYF. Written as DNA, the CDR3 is TGTGCCAGCAGCCAAGGGTCTAGCTCTAGCACAGATACGCAGTATTTT.